This T cell receptor (beta chain) comes out of a study of cytomegalovirus exposure and HLA in healthy donors. The wider study: One earlier analysis, a look at about 179 million T cells, found some 100 million unique TCR beta sequences. Study results and caveats: Some V segments could not be told apart, so they were left out, TRBV6-2 and TRBV6-3 among them. Reportedly, diagnosis of cytomegalovirus status by the classifier showed high specificity and sensitivity.

V was shortened by 3 bases and J by 4 bases, with 8 bases between the two germline ends. This CDR3 contains 13 residues. Germline V gene data show CDR1 as SGHVS and CDR2 as FNYEAQ. About this clone itself: Its cognate antigen is unknown.

PCR used 60 Vbeta primers and 13 Jbeta primers. TCRdb's copy holds only in-frame clones and misses some; the assay was immunoSEQ multiplex PCR. The table for this sample gives some 150,000 clones. This receptor was obtained from a man aged 35 to 55 in good health and CMV-seronegative. Source material: PBMCs. V usage is TRBV7-6 and J usage is TRBJ2-3; weak D call: TRBD2 (5 bases). The CDR3 loop reads CASSFLASDTQYF. CDR3 bases: TGTGCCAGCAGCTTCCTAGCATCAGATACGCAGTATTTT. Drawing the rest from reference TRBV7-6 and TRBJ2-3, the complete variable domain is GAGVSQSPRYKVTKRGQDVALRCDPISGHVSLYWYRQALGQGPEFLTYFNYEAQQDKSGLPNDRFSAERPEGSISTLTIQRTEQRDSAMYRCASSFLASDTQYFGPGTRLTVL.